The TCR beta chain under discussion was sequenced for a study of beta chain features in type 1 diabetes. Trimming removed 0 bases at V and 2 bases at J, with 8 bases between. Germline-derived CDR1 and CDR2 are MNHEY and SVGAGI. This CDR3 region has 14 residues. Sequenced material consisted of expressed TCRB transcripts (all of the isolated RNA was reverse transcribed). Repertoires were generated with immunoSEQ multiplex PCR, while TCRdb's copy carries only in-frame clones and drops some. The sample has hundreds of thousands of clones, approximately 30% seen once. The clonotype was recovered from a man aged 18 to 29 in good health. The J gene is TRBJ2-7, the V gene TRBV6-5; D gene ambiguous. Input material: naive CD4+ T cells from blood. In nucleotides, the CDR3 is TGTGCCAGCAGTTACTCCGACGGTACCTACGAGCAGTACTTC. This encodes CASSYSDGTYEQYF.